These T cell receptor beta chains were read from a single sample in a study of shared clonotypes between healthy human individuals. Repertoires were generated with immunoSEQ multiplex PCR, while TCRdb's copy carries only in-frame clones and drops some. Altogether around 640,000 clones are present, 95% to 97% being singletons, with the ten largest covering roughly 0.1%. Sequenced input: naive CD8+ T cells sorted from blood. Receptors were obtained from a woman aged 30 to 39 in good health. The CDR3 runs from the conserved cysteine through the conserved F or W. A D gene is named only where the DNA matches it firmly. Rows may omit the clone size; those that give it use once, few, many or a size class.

CDR3nt	CDR3aa	abundance	d_gene	v_gene	j_gene
TGTGCCAGCGGACATTGGGGCGGGATGGAGACCCAGTACTTC	CASGHWGGMETQYF	once	.	TRBV9	TRBJ2-5
TGTGCCAGTAGTTGGGGACTAGCGGGCAGCTCCTACGAGCAGTACTTC	CASSWGLAGSSYEQYF	.	TRBD2	TRBV19	TRBJ2-7
TGTGCCAGTAGTATCTGGAATGAGCAGTTCTTC	CASSIWNEQFF	.	.	TRBV19	TRBJ2-1
TGTGCCAGCAGCTTATTAGCGGAGGGGGCCGAAGAGGGCACAGATACGCAGTATTTT	CASSLLAEGAEEGTDTQYF	.	.	TRBV7-8	TRBJ2-3
TGTGCCAGCAGACAGGACGGCCAGGGGGAAGCAACAGATACGCAGTATTTT	CASRQDGQGEATDTQYF	.	TRBD1	TRBV7-9	TRBJ2-3
TGTGCCAGCAGCCATACTAGCGGCTACGAGCAGTACTTC	CASSHTSGYEQYF	.	TRBD2	TRBV11-2	TRBJ2-7
TGTGCCAGCACCAAACTAGCGAGCAACAATGAGCAGTTCTTC	CASTKLASNNEQFF	.	TRBD2	TRBV7-9	TRBJ2-1
TGTGCCAGCAGCTCGCCAGGGGACGTTTACTCTGGAAACACCATATATTTT	CASSSPGDVYSGNTIYF	.	.	TRBV5-4	TRBJ1-3
TGTGCCAGCATCGGACAGGAGAACACTGAAGCTTTCTTT	CASIGQENTEAFF	.	TRBD1	TRBV7-9	TRBJ1-1
TGTGCCTGGAGTACTAGCGGGAGGAGTAATGAGCAGTTCTTC	CAWSTSGRSNEQFF	.	TRBD2	TRBV30	TRBJ2-1
TGTGCCAGCTCACCCGACCCAGGGGATCTCACTGAAGCTTTCTTT	CASSPDPGDLTEAFF	.	.	TRBV18	TRBJ1-1
TGCGCCAGCAGCCAGTCGTTGGTGGGCACAGATACGCAGTATTTT	CASSQSLVGTDTQYF	.	.	TRBV4-1	TRBJ2-3
TGTGCCAGCAGTTACTCATCGGCAAGCACCGGGGAGCTGTTTTTT	CASSYSSASTGELFF	.	.	TRBV6-5	TRBJ2-2
TGTGCCAGCAGTGCTGGGACGACCCCATCCTACGAGCAGTACTTC	CASSAGTTPSYEQYF	.	.	TRBV2	TRBJ2-7
TGTGCCAGCAGCTTAGGCGGGAGATACGAGCAGTACTTC	CASSLGGRYEQYF	.	TRBD2	TRBV11-1	TRBJ2-7
TGTGCCAGCAGTGCAAACAGGGGTAACTCCTATAATTCACCCCTCCACTTT	CASSANRGNSYNSPLHF	.	TRBD1	TRBV6-1	TRBJ1-6
TGTGCCAGCAGTTACGACCCGGAAACCTACGAGCAGTACTTC	CASSYDPETYEQYF	.	.	TRBV6-5	TRBJ2-7
TGTGCCAGTAGTATAGGACTGGAGACCCAGTACTTC	CASSIGLETQYF	.	.	TRBV19	TRBJ2-5
TGTGCCAGCAGTGAAACCGGGACGGACTACGAGCAGTACTTC	CASSETGTDYEQYF	.	.	TRBV28	TRBJ2-7
TGTGCCAGTACCCTAGTACACCCGGGCACCGGGGAGCTGTTTTTT	CASTLVHPGTGELFF	.	.	TRBV19	TRBJ2-2
TGTGCCAGCAGTGATTGGGTCAACTCTGGAAACACCATATATTTT	CASSDWVNSGNTIYF	.	.	TRBV2	TRBJ1-3
TGTGCCAGCACGGCTTTCAGGGCGAGCAATCAGCCCCAGCATTTT	CASTAFRASNQPQHF	.	.	TRBV28	TRBJ1-5
TGTGCCAGCAGCTCGGGACTAGGCAATGAGCAGTTCTTC	CASSSGLGNEQFF	.	TRBD2	TRBV9	TRBJ2-1
TGTGCCAGCAGCTCGTATCCGGGACTAGCGGGAGTAGGTGGGGAGCTGTTTTTT	CASSSYPGLAGVGGELFF	once	TRBD2	TRBV7-6	TRBJ2-2
TGTGCCAGCTCGCCAGCGGGACAGGGGAACACTGAAGCTTTCTTT	CASSPAGQGNTEAFF	.	TRBD1	TRBV18	TRBJ1-1
TGTGCCAGCAGCACTACTAGAGCGAACACCGGGGAGCTGTTTTTT	CASSTTRANTGELFF	.	.	TRBV11-2	TRBJ2-2
TGTGCCATCAGTGAGTCGGCAGGGTCGCCTGGAAACACCATATATTTT	CAISESAGSPGNTIYF	.	.	TRBV10-3	TRBJ1-3
TGTGCCAGCAGGCCACAGGGCTCTGGAAACACCATATATTTT	CASRPQGSGNTIYF	few	.	TRBV2	TRBJ1-3
TGTGCCAGCAGTAGGGGACAGGGTCGTGAAAAACTGTTTTTT	CASSRGQGREKLFF	few	TRBD1	TRBV6-5	TRBJ1-4
TGTGCCACCAGCACACAGGGCGGTGGCTACACCTTC	CATSTQGGGYTF	.	.	TRBV15	TRBJ1-2
TGCGCCAGCTCCCCCCAGGCGGCCTCGAACACTGAAGCTTTCTTT	CASSPQAASNTEAFF	few	.	TRBV4-1	TRBJ1-1
TGTGCCAGCAGCCCAACAGGGAATAGCAATCAGCCCCAGCATTTT	CASSPTGNSNQPQHF	.	.	TRBV28	TRBJ1-5
TGTGCCAGCAGTTACGACGCGGGGGGCTACACCTTC	CASSYDAGGYTF	.	.	TRBV6-5	TRBJ1-2
TGTGCCAGCAGTACCCGCCGCACAACGTGGCATACGCAGTATTTT	CASSTRRTTWHTQYF	once	.	TRBV28	TRBJ2-3
TGTGCCTGGAGCGGGACAGGGGTCCTTGGGAGGGTGAACACTGAAGCTTTCTTT	CAWSGTGVLGRVNTEAFF	once	TRBD1	TRBV30	TRBJ1-1
TGTGCCAGCAGCCAAGGAGACAGGCTTCACTTCTATGGCTACACCTTC	CASSQGDRLHFYGYTF	.	.	TRBV14	TRBJ1-2
TGTGCCAGCAGTTACACCCCGGAGGCTTACGAGCAGTACTTC	CASSYTPEAYEQYF	.	.	TRBV27	TRBJ2-7
TGTGCCAGCAGCCACCCAGGGGCCTACGAGCAGTACTTC	CASSHPGAYEQYF	once	.	TRBV14	TRBJ2-7
TGTGCCAGCAGCTTAGCGCTGGGCGCCCAGGACTATGGCTACACCTTC	CASSLALGAQDYGYTF	.	.	TRBV7-9	TRBJ1-2
TGCGCCAGCAGCCCGACAGGGCAGGGCCACTACGAGCAGTACTTC	CASSPTGQGHYEQYF	.	TRBD1	TRBV5-1	TRBJ2-7